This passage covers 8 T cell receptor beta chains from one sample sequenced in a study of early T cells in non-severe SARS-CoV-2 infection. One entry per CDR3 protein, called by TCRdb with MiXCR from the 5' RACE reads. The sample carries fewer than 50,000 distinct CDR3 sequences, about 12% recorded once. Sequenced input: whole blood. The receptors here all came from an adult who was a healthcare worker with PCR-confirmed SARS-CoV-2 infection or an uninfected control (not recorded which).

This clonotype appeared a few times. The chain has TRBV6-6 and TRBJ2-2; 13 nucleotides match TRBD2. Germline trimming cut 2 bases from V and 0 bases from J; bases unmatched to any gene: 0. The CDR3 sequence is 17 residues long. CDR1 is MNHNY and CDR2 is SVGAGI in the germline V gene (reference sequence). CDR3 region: CASSYGLAGANTGELFF. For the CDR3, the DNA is TGTGCCAGCAGTTACGGACTAGCGGGGGCGAACACCGGGGAGCTGTTTTTT.

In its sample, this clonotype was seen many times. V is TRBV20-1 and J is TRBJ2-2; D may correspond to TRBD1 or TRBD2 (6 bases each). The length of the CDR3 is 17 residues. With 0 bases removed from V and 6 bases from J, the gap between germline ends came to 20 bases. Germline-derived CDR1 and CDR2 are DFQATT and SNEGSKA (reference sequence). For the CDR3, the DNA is TGCAGTGCTAGAGATAGATTAAGGGGGGACCCGGCCGGGGAGCTGTTTTTT. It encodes CSARDRLRGDPAGELFF.

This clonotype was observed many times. In DNA, the CDR3 is TGTGCCAGCAGCTCTCGACAGGTCGGCCCCTACGAGCAGTACTTC. Residues: CASSSRQVGPYEQYF. The J gene is TRBJ2-7, the V gene TRBV13; a weak D match, TRBD1 (6 bases). There are 15 residues in the CDR3. Looked up from germline, CDR1 is PRHDT and CDR2 is FYEKMQ (reference sequence). Trimming shortened V by 4 bases and J by 2 bases, and 15 bases separated the two germline ends.

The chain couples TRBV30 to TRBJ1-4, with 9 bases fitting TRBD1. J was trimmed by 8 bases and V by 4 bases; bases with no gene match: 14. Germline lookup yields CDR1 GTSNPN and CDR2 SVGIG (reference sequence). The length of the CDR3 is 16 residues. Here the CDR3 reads CAWKGTGRAFREKLFF. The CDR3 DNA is TGTGCCTGGAAGGGGACAGGGAGGGCATTTAGAGAAAAACTGTTTTTT. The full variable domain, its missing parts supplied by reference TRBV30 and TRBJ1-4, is SQTIHQWPATLVQPVGSPLSLECTVEGTSNPNLYWYRQAAGRGLQLLFYSVGIGQISSEVPQNLSASRPQDRQFILSSKKLLLSDSGFYLCAWKGTGRAFREKLFFGSGTQLSVL.

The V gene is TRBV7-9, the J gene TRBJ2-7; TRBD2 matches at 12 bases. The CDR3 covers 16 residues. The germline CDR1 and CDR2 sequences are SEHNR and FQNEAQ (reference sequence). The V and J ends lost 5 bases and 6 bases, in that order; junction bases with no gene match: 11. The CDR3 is CASSADPSGRALEQYF. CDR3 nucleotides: TGTGCCAGCAGCGCCGACCCTAGCGGGAGGGCCCTCGAGCAGTACTTC.

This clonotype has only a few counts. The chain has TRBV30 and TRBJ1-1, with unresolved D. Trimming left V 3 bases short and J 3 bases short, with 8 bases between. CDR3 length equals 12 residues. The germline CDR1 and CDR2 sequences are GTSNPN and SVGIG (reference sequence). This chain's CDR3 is CAWSLGDTEAFF. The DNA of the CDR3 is TGTGCCTGGAGCCTCGGGGACACTGAAGCTTTCTTT.

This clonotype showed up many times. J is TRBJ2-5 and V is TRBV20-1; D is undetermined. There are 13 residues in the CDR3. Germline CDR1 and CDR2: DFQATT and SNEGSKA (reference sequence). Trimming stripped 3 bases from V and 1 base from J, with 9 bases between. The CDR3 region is CSARFGVQETQYF. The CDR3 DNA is TGCAGTGCTAGGTTTGGGGTCCAAGAGACCCAGTACTTC.

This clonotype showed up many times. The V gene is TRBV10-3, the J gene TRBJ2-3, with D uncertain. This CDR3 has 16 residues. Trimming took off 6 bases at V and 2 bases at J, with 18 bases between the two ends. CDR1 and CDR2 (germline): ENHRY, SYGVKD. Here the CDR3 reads CAISGLWEPYTDTQYF. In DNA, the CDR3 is TGTGCCATCAGCGGTTTGTGGGAACCATACACAGATACGCAGTATTTT.